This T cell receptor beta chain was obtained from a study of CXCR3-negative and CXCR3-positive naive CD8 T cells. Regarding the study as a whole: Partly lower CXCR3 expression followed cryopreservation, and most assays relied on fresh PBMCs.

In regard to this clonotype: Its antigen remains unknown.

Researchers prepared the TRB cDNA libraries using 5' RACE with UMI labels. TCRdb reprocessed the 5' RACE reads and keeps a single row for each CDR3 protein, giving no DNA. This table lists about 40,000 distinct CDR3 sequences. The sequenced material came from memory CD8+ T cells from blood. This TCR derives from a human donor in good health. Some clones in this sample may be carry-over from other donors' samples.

The CDR3: CASSLGRSNYGYTF. J is TRBJ1-2 and V is TRBV7-9. The CDR3 is 14 amino acids. In germline, CDR1 is SEHNR, CDR2 FQNEAQ (reference sequence).